The 2 T cell receptor beta chains in this list originate from one sample, sequenced in a study of human T cells and chemical hapten exposure. A single record per CDR3 protein comes from TCRdb applying MiXCR to the RACE reads. Here the sample spans about 190,000 distinct CDR3 sequences, about 22% being singletons. Time point indicated: patch test 3, about 24 weeks after DPC sensitization. Documented treatment: therapeutic diphenylcyclopropenone sensitization with weekly scalp DPC. The sequencing used whole blood, collected in connection with sensitization to the hapten diphenylcyclopropenone (DPC). All receptors come from a woman aged 40 to 50 with alopecia areata. Some clones in this sample may be carry-over from other donors' samples.

Only a few counts were recorded for this clonotype. This chain joins TRBV3-1 and TRBJ1-2; D unclear. The CDR3 consists of 13 residues. Germline V gene lookup returns CDR1 LGHDT and CDR2 YNNKEL (reference sequence). V dropped 1 base and J dropped 8 bases, with 11 bases sitting between them. DNA of the CDR3: TGTGCCAGCAGCCAAGGCGGCAGAAGCGGCTACACCTTC. The encoded protein is CASSQGGRSGYTF.

The chain is built from TRBV12-3 or TRBV12-4 and TRBJ2-1, with 7 bases identical to TRBD2. V was pared by 6 bases and J by 3 bases, with 11 bases of the junction left unmatched. The CDR3 is 16 amino acids. CDR3 protein: CASRGGGSGLYNEQFF. The CDR3, as DNA: TGTGCCAGCAGGGGCGGGGGTAGCGGCCTCTACAATGAGCAGTTCTTC.